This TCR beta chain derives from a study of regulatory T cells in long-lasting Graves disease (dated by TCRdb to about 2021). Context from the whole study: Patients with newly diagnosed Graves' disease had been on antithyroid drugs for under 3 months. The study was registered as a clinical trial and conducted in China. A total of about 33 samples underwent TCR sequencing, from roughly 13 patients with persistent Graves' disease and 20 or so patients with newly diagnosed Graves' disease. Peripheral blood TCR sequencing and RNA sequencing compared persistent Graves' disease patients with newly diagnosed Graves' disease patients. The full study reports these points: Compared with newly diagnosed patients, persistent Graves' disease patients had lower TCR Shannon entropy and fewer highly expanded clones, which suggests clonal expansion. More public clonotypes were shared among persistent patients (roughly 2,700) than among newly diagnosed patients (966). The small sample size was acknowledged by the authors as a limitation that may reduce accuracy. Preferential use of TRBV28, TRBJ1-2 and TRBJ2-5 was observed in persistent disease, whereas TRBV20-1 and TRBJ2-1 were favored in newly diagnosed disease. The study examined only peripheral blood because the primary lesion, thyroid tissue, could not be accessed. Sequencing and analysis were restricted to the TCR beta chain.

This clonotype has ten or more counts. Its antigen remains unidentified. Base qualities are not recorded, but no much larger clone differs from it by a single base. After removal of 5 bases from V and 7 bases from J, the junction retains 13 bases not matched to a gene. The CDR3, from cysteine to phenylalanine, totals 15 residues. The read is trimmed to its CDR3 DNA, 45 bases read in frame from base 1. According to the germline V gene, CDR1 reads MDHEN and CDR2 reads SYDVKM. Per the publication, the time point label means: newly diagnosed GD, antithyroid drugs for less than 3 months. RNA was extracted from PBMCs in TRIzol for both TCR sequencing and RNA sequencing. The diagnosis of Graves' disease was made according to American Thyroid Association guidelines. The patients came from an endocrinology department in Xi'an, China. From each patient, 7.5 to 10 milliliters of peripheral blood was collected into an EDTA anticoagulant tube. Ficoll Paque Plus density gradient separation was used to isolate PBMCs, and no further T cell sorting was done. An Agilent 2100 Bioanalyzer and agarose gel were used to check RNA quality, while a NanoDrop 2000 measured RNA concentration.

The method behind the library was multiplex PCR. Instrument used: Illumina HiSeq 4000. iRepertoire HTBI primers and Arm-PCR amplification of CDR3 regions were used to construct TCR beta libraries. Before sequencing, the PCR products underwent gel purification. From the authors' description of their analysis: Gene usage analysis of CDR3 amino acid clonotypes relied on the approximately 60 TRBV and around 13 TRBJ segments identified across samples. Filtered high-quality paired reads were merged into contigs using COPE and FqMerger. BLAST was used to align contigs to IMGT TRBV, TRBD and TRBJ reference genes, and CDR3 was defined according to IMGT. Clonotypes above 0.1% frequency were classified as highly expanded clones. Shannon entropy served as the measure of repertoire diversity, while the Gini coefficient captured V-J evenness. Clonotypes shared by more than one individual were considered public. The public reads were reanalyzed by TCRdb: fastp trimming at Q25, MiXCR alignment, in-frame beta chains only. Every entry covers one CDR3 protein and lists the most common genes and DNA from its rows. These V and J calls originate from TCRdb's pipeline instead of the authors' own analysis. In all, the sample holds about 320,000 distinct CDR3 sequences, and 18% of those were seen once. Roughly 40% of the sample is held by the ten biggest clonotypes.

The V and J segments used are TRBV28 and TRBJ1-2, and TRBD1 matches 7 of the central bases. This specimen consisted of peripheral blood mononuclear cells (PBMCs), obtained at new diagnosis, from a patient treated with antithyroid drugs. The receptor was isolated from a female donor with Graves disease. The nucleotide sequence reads TGTGCCAGCAGTAAACAGGGGACACAATTGCTTGGCTACACCTTC. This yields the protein CASSKQGTQLLGYTF.